This T cell receptor (beta chain) was documented in a study of T-cell reconstitution after alpha-beta-depleted transplantation in children. Using unique molecular identifiers, the investigators prepared the TCRbeta library. Each CDR3 protein is one row after TCRdb ran MiXCR on the PCR reads. The sample lists about a million distinct CDR3 sequences; roughly 29% were seen once. V was trimmed by 4 bases and J by 1 base, leaving 15 bases between them. CDR3 size: 16 residues. The receptor was isolated from a boy younger than two who had a stem cell transplant for SCID, so the T cells may come from the graft donor. This chain connects TRBV12-3 or TRBV12-4 to TRBJ2-3; tentatively, D is TRBD2 (6 bases). Sample: PBMCs, mostly from graft donor cells, taken 360 days after TCRalphabeta/CD19-depleted stem cell transplant. The CDR3 is CASSWDSQPRTDTQYF. The DNA of the CDR3 is TGTGCCAGCAGTTGGGACTCGCAGCCCCGCACAGATACGCAGTATTTT.